This T cell receptor (beta chain) stems from a study of PD-1 blockade in classical Hodgkin lymphoma. Comments on this clone: The antigen is unknown.

Findings of the study overall: The repertoire differences lack a defined cause, possibly disease activity or prior therapy. Patients starting nivolumab less than 1 year after ASCT had lower diversity and were excluded from later analyses.

Deletions cut 7 bases from V and 0 bases from J, with 16 bases between. The germline CDR1 and CDR2 sequences are MDHEN and SYDVKM. This CDR3 region has 16 residues. Using immunoSEQ multiplex PCR, the repertoire was profiled, and TCRdb retains in-frame clones only, with some absent. The data contain tens of thousands of clones, around 80% of them seen just once; the ten biggest clones take up about a sixth. Relapse after autologous stem cell transplantation occurred in every patient, and brentuximab vedotin exposure varied. Progressive disease, partial response or complete response was each patient's best response.

The receptor was derived from a human donor with classical Hodgkin lymphoma. V and J are TRBV28 and TRBJ1-5, with a weak D call TRBD1 (5 bases). The material sequenced was peripheral blood mononuclear cells (PBMCs), taken before the second cycle of nivolumab. The CDR3 sequence: CASTPPGDLSNQPQHF. For the CDR3, the DNA is TGTGCCAGCACTCCCCCGGGGGACCTTAGCAATCAGCCCCAGCATTTT. Filled out from reference TRBV28 and TRBJ1-5, the complete variable domain reads DVKVTQSSRYLVKRTGEKVFLECVQDMDHENMFWYRQDPGLGLRLIYFSYDVKMKEKGDIPEGYSVSREKKERFSLILESASTNQTSMYLCASTPPGDLSNQPQHFGDGTRLSIL.